Listed below are T cell receptor beta chains from one sample, sequenced in a study of blood T cell repertoires in COVID-19. TCRdb's table, derived via immunoSEQ multiplex PCR, lists solely in-frame clones and lacks some. The sample yields 120,000 or so clones, 80% to 90% seen once. Sequencing was carried out using peripheral blood. The receptor set was obtained from a woman aged 55-70 years with acute or convalescent COVID-19. Each CDR3 is given with its conserved first and last residue. Each record gives: CDR3 length, D gene, clone size, J gene, V gene, CDR3 protein, CDR3 DNA. D genes are given only for firm matches. The size field is filled for only some rows; it gives once, few, many or a size class.

15	NA	NA	TRBJ1-2	TRBV3-1/TRBV3-2	CASSPGAGSSYGYTF	TGTGCCAGCAGCCCGGGAGCAGGGTCCTCCTATGGCTACACCTTC
15	TRBD1	NA	TRBJ1-2	TRBV6-5	CASSPRTGGDYGYTF	TGTGCCAGCAGTCCAAGGACAGGAGGGGACTATGGCTACACCTTC
13	TRBD2	NA	TRBJ2-1	TRBV12-5	CASGLGAGEEQFF	TGTGCTAGTGGTTTGGGTGCGGGAGAGGAGCAGTTCTTC
12	NA	NA	TRBJ1-5	TRBV18	CASSPAGQPQHF	TGTGCCAGCTCACCAGCTGGCCAGCCCCAGCATTTT
14	TRBD1	NA	TRBJ1-1	TRBV6-5	CASSYGRGSTEAFF	TGTGCCAGCAGTTACGGCAGGGGGAGCACTGAAGCTTTCTTT
14	TRBD1	NA	TRBJ2-1	TRBV5-1	CASRSGQEYNEQFF	TGCGCCAGCCGCTCGGGACAGGAATACAATGAGCAGTTCTTC
12	NA	once	TRBJ1-2	TRBV30	CAWSGHPYGYTF	TGTGCCTGGAGTGGTCATCCATATGGCTACACCTTC
15	NA	NA	TRBJ1-2	TRBV6-1	CASSEVRQANYGYTF	TGTGCCAGCAGTGAAGTTAGACAGGCTAACTATGGCTACACCTTC
14	NA	NA	TRBJ1-2	TRBV16	CASSQSGAGDGYTF	TGTGCCAGCAGCCAATCAGGGGCAGGGGACGGCTACACCTTC
13	TRBD1	NA	TRBJ1-1	TRBV9	CASSDGQGGKAFF	TGTGCCAGCAGCGATGGACAGGGGGGAAAAGCTTTCTTT
14	NA	NA	TRBJ2-3	TRBV5-1	CASSLVGDGGTQYF	TGCGCCAGCAGCTTGGTAGGAGACGGAGGTACGCAGTATTTT
12	NA	NA	TRBJ1-1	TRBV10-2	CASQQAYTEAFF	TGCGCCAGCCAGCAGGCCTACACTGAAGCTTTCTTT
12	NA	NA	TRBJ2-7	TRBV29-1	CSGGAGTYEQYF	TGCAGCGGCGGGGCGGGAACCTACGAGCAGTACTTC
15	TRBD2	NA	TRBJ2-3	TRBV19	CASSHHTLAGGLEYF	TGTGCCAGTAGTCACCACACCCTAGCGGGAGGTCTGGAGTATTTT
15	NA	NA	TRBJ1-3	TRBV21-1	CASSILGGLGNTIYF	TGTGCCAGCAGCATCCTGGGGGGGCTCGGAAACACCATATATTTT
11	NA	NA	TRBJ1-1	TRBV12-3/TRBV12-4	CASSLTSEAFF	TGTGCCAGCAGTTTAACATCTGAAGCTTTCTTT
15	NA	NA	TRBJ1-3	TRBV6-5	CASSLGGFSGNTIYF	TGTGCCAGCAGTTTGGGGGGGTTCTCTGGAAACACCATATATTTT
13	NA	NA	TRBJ2-5	TRBV5-1	CASSSGPQETQYF	TGCGCCAGCAGCTCAGGTCCTCAAGAGACCCAGTACTTC
15	TRBD1	NA	TRBJ1-6	TRBV5-4	CASSLGQGDVSPLHF	TGTGCCAGCAGCTTGGGACAGGGGGATGTTTCACCCCTCCACTTT
15	TRBD1	NA	TRBJ1-5	TRBV27	CASSLEGALRQPQHF	TGTGCCAGCAGTTTAGAGGGGGCGCTCAGACAGCCCCAGCATTTT
16	TRBD1	once	TRBJ2-1	TRBV6-6	CASSYSTGVVRNEQFF	TGTGCCAGCAGTTACTCGACAGGGGTGGTCAGGAATGAGCAGTTCTTC
15	NA	few	TRBJ1-5	TRBV19	CASSNGPGGNQPQHF	TGTGCCAGTAGTAACGGACCCGGGGGCAATCAGCCCCAGCATTTT
14	TRBD1	NA	TRBJ1-2	TRBV5-5	CASSPGQGGYGYTF	TGTGCCAGCAGCCCCGGACAGGGGGGCTATGGCTACACCTTC
16	TRBD2	NA	TRBJ2-1	TRBV5-4	CASSLAGASGHNEQFF	TGTGCCAGCAGCTTGGCCGGCGCTAGCGGACACAATGAGCAGTTCTTC
12	TRBD1	NA	TRBJ2-7	TRBV30	CAWTTGAYEQYF	TGTGCCTGGACGACAGGGGCTTACGAGCAGTACTTC